Listed below are T cell receptor beta chains from one sample, sequenced in a study of blood T cells in healthy people across ages. From the 5' RACE reads, TCRdb called clonotypes with MiXCR, one entry per CDR3 protein. The data hold 760,000 or so distinct CDR3 sequences, with approximately 25% observed a single time. The same data also contributed to another study, on T cells of mothers and their children.

The sample comprised blood. These TCRs come from a boy aged 10-17 years in good health. Both conserved end residues are part of each CDR3. D genes are given only for firm matches. Size is omitted from some rows. Given values are once, few, many or a class for expanded clones.

d_call	v_call	j_call	clone_size	cdr3_nt	cdr3_aa
TRBD2	TRBV2	TRBJ2-1	few	TGTGCCAGCAACCAGGGACTAGCGGGAGACTTTAAGTTCTTC	CASNQGLAGDFKFF
TRBD1	TRBV7-2	TRBJ1-1	few	TGTGCCAGCAGCTCCTCAGGGGGATTGTACACTGAAGCTTTCTTT	CASSSSGGLYTEAFF
-	TRBV11-2	TRBJ2-4	-	TGTGCCAGCGGGGGGTTAGCCAAAAACATTCAGTACTTC	CASGGLAKNIQYF
TRBD1	TRBV11-3	TRBJ2-5	-	TGTGCCAGCAGCCACCAACAGGGGGAATACGTTAAGACCCAGTACTTC	CASSHQQGEYVKTQYF
-	TRBV4-1	TRBJ2-7	few	TGCGCCAGCAGCCAGGCAGGGGGGGAGCAGTACTTC	CASSQAGGEQYF
TRBD1	TRBV2	TRBJ1-4	-	TGTGCCAGCACCGACGGACAGGGGAGTGAAAAACTGTTTTTT	CASTDGQGSEKLFF
TRBD1	TRBV29-1	TRBJ2-2	few	TGCAGCGTTGACGGACAGGGTAACGGGGAGCTGTTTTTT	CSVDGQGNGELFF
-	TRBV28	TRBJ2-7	few	TGTGCCAGCAGGCCCAGATCCGGGACAATCTCCTACGAGCAGTACTTC	CASRPRSGTISYEQYF
-	TRBV18	TRBJ2-5	few	TGTGCCAGCTCGCCACTAATCGAAGAGACCCAGTACTTC	CASSPLIEETQYF
-	TRBV2	TRBJ2-4	-	TGTGCCAGCAACGGAGAACGCCTAGCCAAAAACATTCAGTACTTC	CASNGERLAKNIQYF
TRBD1	TRBV5-1	TRBJ2-5	-	TGCGCCAGCAGCACAGGACAGGGTCAAGTGGTGGAGACCCAGTACTTC	CASSTGQGQVVETQYF
-	TRBV6-2/TRBV6-3	TRBJ2-1	-	TGTGCCAGCAGTCTGGACTACTCCAATGAGCAGTTCTTC	CASSLDYSNEQFF
TRBD1	TRBV2	TRBJ1-1	-	TGTGCCAGCAGGGGGGACAGTGTGAACACTGAAGCTTTCTTT	CASRGDSVNTEAFF
TRBD1	TRBV5-1	TRBJ2-2	-	TGCGCCAGCAGAAACGAAAGGACAGGGGGGACCGGGGAGCTGTTTTTT	CASRNERTGGTGELFF
-	TRBV10-1	TRBJ2-7	many	TGCGCCAGCAGTGAGTCCCAGGGAGTCCACGAGCAGTACTTC	CASSESQGVHEQYF
TRBD1	TRBV6-2/TRBV6-3	TRBJ2-3	-	TGTGCCAGCAGTTCGGACAGGGCGATTATCACAGATACGCAGTATTTT	CASSSDRAIITDTQYF
-	TRBV24-1	TRBJ1-4	few	TGTGCCACCAGTGACCACACAACTAATGAAAAACTGTTTTTT	CATSDHTTNEKLFF
TRBD2	TRBV10-3	TRBJ2-3	few	TGTGCCATTAAGGCTAGCGGAAGCACAGATACGCAGTATTTT	CAIKASGSTDTQYF
-	TRBV18	TRBJ1-1	few	TGTGCCAGCTCACCACCGGACAGTACCAACACTGAAGCTTTCTTT	CASSPPDSTNTEAFF
-	TRBV10-3	TRBJ2-7	few	TGTGCCACTCGGGGGGCGTCCTACGAGCAGTACTTC	CATRGASYEQYF
-	TRBV6-2/TRBV6-3	TRBJ1-2	-	TGTGCCAGCGAGACACGCGGGATGGAGGGCTACACCTTC	CASETRGMEGYTF
TRBD1	TRBV6-5	TRBJ2-5	-	TGTGCCAGCGAGCGCCCGGGACAGAAAGAGACCCAGTACTTC	CASERPGQKETQYF
-	TRBV19	TRBJ2-1	-	TGTGCCAGTAGTCGTGAAGCCGGCGGAGAGCAGTTCTTC	CASSREAGGEQFF
-	TRBV6-5	TRBJ2-7	-	TGTGCCAGCAGTTCCGGGACCTATCAAAGGGAGCAGTACTTC	CASSSGTYQREQYF
-	TRBV12-3/TRBV12-4	TRBJ2-5	-	TGTGCCAGCAGTTTAAGGACAGTTAAGGGGGAGACCCAGTACTTC	CASSLRTVKGETQYF
-	TRBV5-8	TRBJ1-4	few	TGTGCCAGCGAGGGGCGTGAAAAACTGTTTTTT	CASEGREKLFF
-	TRBV6-2/TRBV6-3	TRBJ2-7	few	TGTGCCAGCCGGGGGACCTACCTTTACGAGCAGTACTTC	CASRGTYLYEQYF
-	TRBV4-3	TRBJ1-2	-	TGCGCCAGCAGCCAAGTTTGGGGGTCTGGGGACTATGGCTACACCTTC	CASSQVWGSGDYGYTF
-	TRBV28	TRBJ2-7	few	TGTGCCAGCACCTACGGTGACGGGAGAAGCTACGAGCAGTACTTC	CASTYGDGRSYEQYF
-	TRBV7-9	TRBJ2-5	few	TGTGCCGGCAGTCCCCCCGGGGGAGAGACCCAGTACTTC	CAGSPPGGETQYF
TRBD1	TRBV6-1	TRBJ2-4	once	TGTGCCAGCAGTGAAGGAAGGGGGCTAGACAACATTCAGCACTTC	CASSEGRGLDNIQHF
-	TRBV24-1	TRBJ2-3	-	TGTGCCACCAACGTAAAGAATACGCAGTATTTT	CATNVKNTQYF
-	TRBV6-6	TRBJ2-5	-	TGTGCCAGCAGCCGAGGACGGACTGGGGAGACCCAGTACTTC	CASSRGRTGETQYF
TRBD2	TRBV6-5	TRBJ2-2	-	TGTGCCAGCAGTTACTCCGAAGGACTAGCGGCTCACCCGGCGGCCGGGGAGCTGTTTTTT	CASSYSEGLAAHPAAGELFF
-	TRBV7-6	TRBJ2-7	-	TGTGCCAGCAGCTTAGACGGGAACGGCGAGCAGTACTTC	CASSLDGNGEQYF